This TCR beta chain was recovered during a study of response to subunit inactivated influenza vaccine. Study outcomes and limitations: Each seasonal influenza vaccination recruits few new T cells, the authors suggested.

Trimming pared 1 base from V and 3 bases from J, leaving 3 bases between. This CDR3 is built from 13 residues. Germline loops: CDR1 SGHVS, CDR2 FNYEAQ. One entry per CDR3 protein, called by TCRdb with MiXCR from the RT-PCR reads. The table has about 240,000 distinct CDR3 sequences, 9% to 15% seen once. This clonotype was detected a few times. What it binds is unknown. The material was non-naive T cells sorted from PBMCs, obtained 14 days before vaccination. This chain connects TRBV7-6 to TRBJ1-4; D is unresolved. The clonotype was recovered from a man aged 45-65 years who received an inactivated influenza vaccine. The CDR3 is CASSLVANEKLFF. DNA of the CDR3: TGTGCCAGCAGCTTAGTAGCTAATGAAAAACTGTTTTTT.